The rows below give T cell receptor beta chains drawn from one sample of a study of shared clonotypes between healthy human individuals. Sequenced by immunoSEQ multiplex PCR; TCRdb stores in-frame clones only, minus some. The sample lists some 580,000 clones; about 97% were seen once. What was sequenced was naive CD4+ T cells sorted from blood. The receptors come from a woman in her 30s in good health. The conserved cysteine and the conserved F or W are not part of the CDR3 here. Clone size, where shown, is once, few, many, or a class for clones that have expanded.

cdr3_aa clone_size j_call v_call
ATRQTVYSNQPQH - TRBJ1-5 TRBV10-3
ASSLGQPYNEQF - TRBJ2-1 TRBV5-1
ASRGGASNQPQH - TRBJ1-5 TRBV19
ASSAQEGGTQY - TRBJ2-3 TRBV2
ASSTQGGYEQY - TRBJ2-7 TRBV28
ASSLQGGNTIY - TRBJ1-3 TRBV7-9
ASGLGQGNYGYT - TRBJ1-2 TRBV12-5
ASSFALRTNYEQY - TRBJ2-7 TRBV28
ASSQARFEQF - TRBJ2-1 TRBV14
ASSREQPYGYT - TRBJ1-2 TRBV18
ASGIADPDGYQPQH - TRBJ1-5 TRBV6-6
ASSLWGEAEAF - TRBJ1-1 TRBV28
GTRVAGDFHEQF - TRBJ2-1 TRBV7-9
ASSSQGGGYEQY - TRBJ2-7 TRBV27
ASRVSGANVLT - TRBJ2-6 TRBV19
ASSYAGAWDEKLF - TRBJ1-4 TRBV6-5
ASSEGGTGRFGYT - TRBJ1-2 TRBV2
ASSFSLLQRNYGYT - TRBJ1-2 TRBV28
ASSYALAALPELF - TRBJ2-2 TRBV19
ASSQGLAGGKF - TRBJ2-1 TRBV7-6
ASSQLYRGEGNQPQH - TRBJ1-5 TRBV4-1
ASSRVGELF - TRBJ2-2 TRBV6-1
ASTARSDTGELF - TRBJ2-2 TRBV6-6
ASSLLDPWDEQY once TRBJ2-7 TRBV27
ASSDGTIAAYEQY - TRBJ2-7 TRBV5-1
ASSLIRGSGELF - TRBJ2-2 TRBV28
ASRYSHGPLYGYT - TRBJ1-2 TRBV28
ASITREERDTSDTQY once TRBJ2-3 TRBV28
ASRALGNEQF - TRBJ2-1 TRBV2
ASSEGFLGGAVDGYT - TRBJ1-2 TRBV2
ATGQINQPQH - TRBJ1-5 TRBV10-3
ASSFRGLGNTIY - TRBJ1-3 TRBV28
ASSLGTPSNQPQH - TRBJ1-5 TRBV5-1
ASSLVGGSGNTIY once TRBJ1-3 TRBV5-1
ASSQFFREKRDNEQF - TRBJ2-1 TRBV23-1
ASSLGPTGELF - TRBJ2-2 TRBV5-1
ASGQVQETQY - TRBJ2-5 TRBV27
ASSLGTKGTGELF - TRBJ2-2 TRBV5-1
AWALGTGTQY - TRBJ2-5 TRBV30
ASRPLEADTQY - TRBJ2-3 TRBV19
ASSLGQGTGNTIY - TRBJ1-3 TRBV5-1
ASSSGSTVGNQPQH - TRBJ1-5 TRBV7-8
ASSHAGREYEQY - - TRBV5-1
ASSFSFYTDTQY - TRBJ2-3 TRBV7-8
ASTLTGELF - TRBJ2-2 TRBV28
ASSQGQGLAGGPTI - TRBJ2-1 TRBV14
ASSGQGTYEQY - TRBJ2-7 TRBV28
ASSLTGTPLH - TRBJ1-6 TRBV7-9
ASSPGTGGPNTEAF - TRBJ1-1 TRBV5-1
ASKDDNSGNTIY - TRBJ1-3 TRBV10-2
ASSITGLDYGYT - TRBJ1-2 TRBV19
SVPGLASWGTDTQY - TRBJ2-3 TRBV29-1
ASSPLGTGRAKNIQY - TRBJ2-4 TRBV18
ATRDGTSSGNTIY - TRBJ1-3 TRBV15
ASSAGVGDIQY few TRBJ2-4 TRBV10-1
ASSPGTPGNTIY - TRBJ1-3 TRBV5-1
ASSLGDRGNQPQH - TRBJ1-5 TRBV13